A selection of T cell receptor beta chains follows, all from one sample in a study of T cell responses to AZD1222 COVID-19 vaccine. Profiled with immunoSEQ multiplex PCR; TCRdb holds only in-frame clones, not every one. The repertoire holds 150,000 or so clones, roughly nine tenths seen once, with about 1% in the top ten. Sequencing was performed on peripheral blood, taken 28 days after the second AZD1222 dose. The source is an adult who received the AZD1222 COVID-19 vaccine. CDR3s include the opening cysteine and the closing phenylalanine or tryptophan. Each record gives: V gene, D gene, clone size, J gene, CDR3 protein, CDR3 DNA. D genes are given only for firm matches. A clone size is listed for some rows: how often the clone was seen (once, few, many), or a class if it is expanded.

v_call: TRBV7-8
d_call: .
clone_size: .
j_call: TRBJ1-2
cdr3_aa: CASSPGPYYGYTF
cdr3_nt: TGTGCCAGCAGCCCCGGGCCTTACTATGGCTACACCTTC

v_call: TRBV5-1
d_call: .
clone_size: .
j_call: TRBJ1-2
cdr3_aa: CASSSGDLRGYTF
cdr3_nt: TGCGCCAGCAGCTCGGGGGATTTGCGGGGCTACACCTTC

v_call: TRBV5-5
d_call: .
clone_size: .
j_call: TRBJ2-3
cdr3_aa: CASSSRTGRADTQYF
cdr3_nt: TGTGCCAGCAGCTCCCGGACAGGGAGGGCCGATACGCAGTATTTT

v_call: TRBV5-4
d_call: .
clone_size: .
j_call: TRBJ1-2
cdr3_aa: CASSLGGQGSNYGYTF
cdr3_nt: TGTGCCAGCAGCTTGGGTGGCCAGGGTAGTAACTATGGCTACACCTTC

v_call: TRBV12-3/TRBV12-4
d_call: .
clone_size: .
j_call: TRBJ1-2
cdr3_aa: CASSRQVGYTF
cdr3_nt: TGTGCCAGCAGTCGACAGGTTGGCTACACCTTC

v_call: TRBV6-5
d_call: .
clone_size: few
j_call: TRBJ1-1
cdr3_aa: CASSNPGGTDEAFF
cdr3_nt: TGTGCCAGCAGCAACCCCGGGGGGACCGATGAAGCTTTCTTT

v_call: TRBV19
d_call: TRBD1
clone_size: .
j_call: TRBJ1-1
cdr3_aa: CASTYRGETEAFF
cdr3_nt: TGTGCCAGTACCTACAGGGGAGAAACTGAAGCTTTCTTT

v_call: TRBV19
d_call: .
clone_size: .
j_call: TRBJ1-2
cdr3_aa: CASFPGGPIRYGYTF
cdr3_nt: TGTGCCAGTTTTCCCGGGGGCCCCATCCGATATGGCTACACCTTC

v_call: TRBV5-6
d_call: TRBD1
clone_size: .
j_call: TRBJ1-4
cdr3_aa: CASSFRGVVEKLFF
cdr3_nt: TGTGCCAGCAGCTTCAGGGGGGTAGTAGAAAAACTGTTTTTT

v_call: TRBV4-1
d_call: .
clone_size: .
j_call: TRBJ1-4
cdr3_aa: CASSQDRLRGWEKLFF
cdr3_nt: TGCGCCAGCAGCCAAGATAGGTTGAGGGGATGGGAAAAACTGTTTTTT

v_call: TRBV19
d_call: .
clone_size: .
j_call: TRBJ1-4
cdr3_aa: CASSILRTNEKLFF
cdr3_nt: TGTGCCAGTAGTATACTGAGGACTAATGAAAAACTGTTTTTT

v_call: TRBV3-1/TRBV3-2
d_call: .
clone_size: .
j_call: TRBJ2-7
cdr3_aa: CASSPRGAGYEQYF
cdr3_nt: TGTGCCAGCAGCCCCCGTGGTGCGGGTTACGAGCAGTACTTC

v_call: TRBV12-5
d_call: .
clone_size: .
j_call: TRBJ1-4
cdr3_aa: CASGLDHSGKLFF
cdr3_nt: TGTGCTAGTGGTTTGGACCACTCGGGAAAACTGTTTTTT

v_call: TRBV2
d_call: .
clone_size: few
j_call: TRBJ1-6
cdr3_aa: CASSGTGLTSPLHF
cdr3_nt: TGTGCCAGCAGTGGGACGGGCCTGACTTCACCCCTCCACTTT

v_call: TRBV29-1
d_call: .
clone_size: .
j_call: TRBJ1-5
cdr3_aa: CSARTGQNQPQHF
cdr3_nt: TGCAGCGCCAGGACGGGTCAAAATCAGCCCCAGCATTTT

v_call: TRBV6-5
d_call: .
clone_size: .
j_call: TRBJ2-1
cdr3_aa: CASSYPGIGSEQFF
cdr3_nt: TGTGCCAGCAGTTATCCGGGGATTGGGTCTGAGCAGTTCTTC

v_call: TRBV2
d_call: TRBD2
clone_size: once
j_call: TRBJ2-5
cdr3_aa: CASSERASGAPTYF
cdr3_nt: TGTGCCAGCAGTGAACGGGCTAGCGGGGCCCCAACGTACTTC

v_call: TRBV28
d_call: .
clone_size: .
j_call: TRBJ1-2
cdr3_aa: CASSLSRDRGYTF
cdr3_nt: TGTGCCAGCAGTTTAAGCCGGGATCGTGGCTACACCTTC

v_call: TRBV2
d_call: TRBD1
clone_size: .
j_call: TRBJ2-6
cdr3_aa: CASSELGGLSGANVLTF
cdr3_nt: TGTGCCAGCAGTGAATTAGGGGGCCTCTCTGGGGCCAACGTCCTGACTTTC

v_call: TRBV7-2
d_call: TRBD1
clone_size: .
j_call: TRBJ1-5
cdr3_aa: CASSPTGANQPQHF
cdr3_nt: TGTGCCAGCAGCCCGACAGGGGCCAATCAGCCCCAGCATTTT

v_call: TRBV3-1/TRBV3-2
d_call: TRBD1
clone_size: .
j_call: TRBJ2-7
cdr3_aa: CASSQGGTGMLEQYF
cdr3_nt: TGTGCCAGCAGCCAAGGGGGGACAGGGATGCTCGAGCAGTACTTC

v_call: TRBV5-1
d_call: .
clone_size: few
j_call: TRBJ2-5
cdr3_aa: CASSLGQVGETQYF
cdr3_nt: TGCGCCAGCAGCTTGGGACAGGTGGGGGAGACCCAGTACTTC

v_call: TRBV7-9
d_call: .
clone_size: .
j_call: TRBJ2-7
cdr3_aa: CASSLGQSTYEQYF
cdr3_nt: TGTGCCAGCAGCTTAGGGCAGTCGACCTACGAGCAGTACTTC

v_call: TRBV18
d_call: TRBD1
clone_size: .
j_call: TRBJ2-1
cdr3_aa: CASSPLPPGDRPYNEQFF
cdr3_nt: TGTGCCAGCTCACCCCTACCTCCGGGGGACAGGCCCTACAATGAGCAGTTCTTC

v_call: TRBV6-1
d_call: .
clone_size: .
j_call: TRBJ1-6
cdr3_aa: CASSDQGSSYNSPLHF
cdr3_nt: TGTGCCAGCAGTGACCAGGGAAGCTCCTATAATTCACCCCTCCACTTT

v_call: TRBV3-1/TRBV3-2
d_call: TRBD1
clone_size: .
j_call: TRBJ1-2
cdr3_aa: CASSQLQGDGYTF
cdr3_nt: TGTGCCAGCAGCCAACTACAGGGGGATGGCTACACCTTC

v_call: TRBV10-2
d_call: .
clone_size: .
j_call: TRBJ1-5
cdr3_aa: CASSESRTTNQPQHF
cdr3_nt: TGCGCCAGCAGTGAGTCTAGGACGACTAATCAGCCCCAGCATTTT

v_call: TRBV7-2
d_call: .
clone_size: .
j_call: TRBJ2-1
cdr3_aa: CASSLVGVYNEQFF
cdr3_nt: TGTGCCAGCAGCTTAGTCGGCGTATACAATGAGCAGTTCTTC

v_call: TRBV4-1
d_call: .
clone_size: .
j_call: TRBJ2-1
cdr3_aa: CASSQDRSGGIPYNEQFF
cdr3_nt: TGCGCCAGCAGCCAAGATCGGTCAGGGGGGATTCCCTACAATGAGCAGTTCTTC

v_call: TRBV27
d_call: .
clone_size: .
j_call: TRBJ2-7
cdr3_aa: CASSSSSTGTFLEQYF
cdr3_nt: TGTGCCAGCAGTTCCTCCTCGACCGGGACCTTCTTAGAGCAGTACTTC

v_call: TRBV28
d_call: .
clone_size: .
j_call: TRBJ2-1
cdr3_aa: CASINRGNNEQFF
cdr3_nt: TGTGCCAGCATTAATAGAGGGAACAATGAGCAGTTCTTC

v_call: TRBV18
d_call: .
clone_size: .
j_call: TRBJ2-1
cdr3_aa: CASSPSSGQHEQFF
cdr3_nt: TGTGCCAGCTCACCCTCGTCGGGTCAGCATGAGCAGTTCTTC

v_call: TRBV4-2
d_call: .
clone_size: .
j_call: TRBJ1-3
cdr3_aa: CASSREVGNTIYF
cdr3_nt: TGTGCCAGCAGCCGGGAGGTTGGAAACACCATATATTTT

v_call: TRBV4-1
d_call: .
clone_size: .
j_call: TRBJ2-3
cdr3_aa: CASSPVILGTDTQYF
cdr3_nt: TGCGCCAGCAGCCCCGTGATACTCGGCACAGATACGCAGTATTTT

v_call: TRBV4-1
d_call: TRBD1
clone_size: once
j_call: TRBJ1-1
cdr3_aa: CASSHRGQGSMNTEAFF
cdr3_nt: TGCGCCAGCAGCCACCGCGGACAGGGGAGCATGAACACTGAAGCTTTCTTT

v_call: TRBV7-3
d_call: .
clone_size: .
j_call: TRBJ2-1
cdr3_aa: CASSLTPFSYNEQFF
cdr3_nt: TGTGCCAGCAGCTTAACACCCTTCTCCTACAATGAGCAGTTCTTC

v_call: TRBV5-1
d_call: .
clone_size: once
j_call: TRBJ1-5
cdr3_aa: CASSLEGYGEPQHF
cdr3_nt: TGCGCCAGCAGCTTGGAGGGTTACGGCGAGCCCCAGCATTTT

v_call: TRBV5-1
d_call: .
clone_size: .
j_call: TRBJ1-1
cdr3_aa: CASRAGTGRDTEAFF
cdr3_nt: TGCGCCAGCAGAGCCGGGACGGGGAGGGACACTGAAGCTTTCTTT

v_call: TRBV6-5
d_call: .
clone_size: .
j_call: TRBJ1-4
cdr3_aa: CASRGPTTNEKLFF
cdr3_nt: TGTGCCAGCAGAGGGCCTACAACTAATGAAAAACTGTTTTTT

v_call: TRBV4-2
d_call: TRBD1
clone_size: .
j_call: TRBJ2-5
cdr3_aa: CASSLRDRGPQETQYF
cdr3_nt: TGTGCCAGCAGCCTCCGGGACAGGGGACCTCAAGAGACCCAGTACTTC

v_call: TRBV4-1
d_call: .
clone_size: .
j_call: TRBJ1-2
cdr3_aa: CASSQVPLGGGGYTF
cdr3_nt: TGCGCCAGCAGCCAAGTGCCCCTTGGGGGAGGAGGCTACACCTTC

v_call: TRBV24-1
d_call: TRBD1
clone_size: .
j_call: TRBJ1-3
cdr3_aa: CATSDGQGNGNTIYF
cdr3_nt: TGTGCCACCAGTGACGGACAGGGGAACGGAAACACCATATATTTT

v_call: TRBV5-6
d_call: .
clone_size: .
j_call: TRBJ2-7
cdr3_aa: CASGKGGSSYEQYF
cdr3_nt: TGTGCCAGCGGAAAAGGGGGGTCTTCCTACGAGCAGTACTTC

v_call: TRBV5-4
d_call: .
clone_size: .
j_call: TRBJ1-2
cdr3_aa: CASSGDNDYGYTF
cdr3_nt: TGTGCCAGCAGCGGGGACAACGACTATGGCTACACCTTC

v_call: TRBV7-6
d_call: TRBD1
clone_size: .
j_call: TRBJ1-3
cdr3_aa: CASSAQDRAGNTIYF
cdr3_nt: TGTGCCAGCAGCGCCCAGGACAGGGCTGGAAACACCATATATTTT

v_call: TRBV5-4
d_call: .
clone_size: .
j_call: TRBJ2-5
cdr3_aa: CASSAGQETQYF
cdr3_nt: TGTGCCAGCAGCGCCGGCCAAGAGACCCAGTACTTC

v_call: TRBV5-1
d_call: TRBD1
clone_size: few
j_call: TRBJ1-1
cdr3_aa: CASSSGGAGTEAFF
cdr3_nt: TGCGCCAGCAGCTCAGGGGGGGCTGGAACTGAAGCTTTCTTT

v_call: TRBV13
d_call: .
clone_size: .
j_call: TRBJ1-5
cdr3_aa: CASSLGGAYNQPQHF
cdr3_nt: TGTGCCAGCAGCTTGGGGGGCGCTTACAATCAGCCCCAGCATTTT

v_call: TRBV2
d_call: TRBD1
clone_size: once
j_call: TRBJ1-5
cdr3_aa: CASSLGQRNNQPQHF
cdr3_nt: TGTGCCAGCAGTCTGGGACAGAGGAACAATCAGCCCCAGCATTTT

v_call: TRBV6-5
d_call: .
clone_size: .
j_call: TRBJ1-2
cdr3_aa: CASSPSGGDYYGYTF
cdr3_nt: TGTGCCAGCAGTCCTTCGGGGGGGGACTACTATGGCTACACCTTC

v_call: TRBV6-6
d_call: .
clone_size: once
j_call: TRBJ1-6
cdr3_aa: CASITDPLQGSSPLHF
cdr3_nt: TGTGCCAGCATTACCGACCCCTTGCAGGGAAGTTCACCCCTCCACTTT

v_call: TRBV7-6
d_call: .
clone_size: .
j_call: TRBJ2-1
cdr3_aa: CASSFQGGSYNEQFF
cdr3_nt: TGTGCCAGCAGCTTTCAGGGGGGGTCCTACAATGAGCAGTTCTTC